This TCR beta chain came from a study of T cell responses to AZD1222 COVID-19 vaccine. Study findings and constraints: Spike-specific TCR breadth and depth went up after people got two AZD1222 doses. Recipients of AZD1222 seropositive at baseline numbered only 5 or 6.

Data came from immunoSEQ multiplex PCR; TCRdb stores just in-frame clones and leaves some out. The sample shows 100,000 to 150,000 clones, 75% to 90% of them seen only once. The germline gives CDR1 SGHRS, CDR2 YFSETQ. V shed 6 bases and J shed 5 bases, with 23 bases lying between them. The CDR3 runs to 17 residues. Details on this clone: Antigen unknown.

The sequence was obtained from an adult in good health. V gene TRBV5-1 combines with J gene TRBJ2-2; a weak D match, TRBD1 (6 bases). The sample in question was peripheral blood, obtained on day 0 of AZD1222 vaccination. CDR3 sequence: CASTGEYRAGRTGELFF. CDR3 nucleotide sequence: TGCGCCAGCACAGGAGAATACAGGGCTGGTAGGACCGGGGAGCTGTTTTTT.